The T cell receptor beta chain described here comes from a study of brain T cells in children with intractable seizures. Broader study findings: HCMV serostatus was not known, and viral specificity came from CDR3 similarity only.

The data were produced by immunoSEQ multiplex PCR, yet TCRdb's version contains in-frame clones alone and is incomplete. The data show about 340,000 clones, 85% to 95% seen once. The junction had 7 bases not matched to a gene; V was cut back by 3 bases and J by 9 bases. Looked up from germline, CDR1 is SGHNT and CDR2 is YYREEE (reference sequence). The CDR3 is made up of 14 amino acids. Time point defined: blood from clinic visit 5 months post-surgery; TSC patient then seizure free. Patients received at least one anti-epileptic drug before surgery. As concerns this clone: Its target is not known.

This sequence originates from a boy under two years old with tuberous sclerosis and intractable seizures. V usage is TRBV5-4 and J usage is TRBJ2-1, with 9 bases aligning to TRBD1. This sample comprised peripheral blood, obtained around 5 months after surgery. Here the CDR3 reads CASSYRDRDGEQFF. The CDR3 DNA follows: TGTGCCAGCAGCTACCGGGACAGGGATGGTGAGCAGTTCTTC.